Listed below are T cell receptor beta chains from one sample, sequenced in a study of blood T cell repertoires in COVID-19. Clones were sequenced by immunoSEQ multiplex PCR, and TCRdb holds only the in-frame ones, with some missing. This sample has around 180,000 clones, with more than 70% found just once. Material: peripheral blood. All receptors come from a middle-aged man with active or convalescent COVID-19. CDR3s include the opening cysteine and the closing phenylalanine or tryptophan. D genes are given only for firm matches. Not every row has a clone size; where given, it reads once, few, many or a size class.

clone_size	j_call	v_call	d_call	cdr3_aa	cdr3_nt
.	TRBJ1-2	TRBV5-1	TRBD1	CASSSGQGTLDGYTF	TGCGCCAGCAGCTCAGGACAGGGCACGCTGGATGGCTACACCTTC
.	TRBJ1-6	TRBV19	TRBD1	CASSPTVRDRYNSPLHF	TGTGCCAGTAGTCCAACTGTCCGGGACAGATATAATTCACCCCTCCACTTT
.	TRBJ1-1	TRBV2	.	CASSEGSLREAFF	TGTGCCAGCAGTGAAGGCTCTTTGAGGGAAGCTTTCTTT
.	TRBJ1-2	TRBV3-1/TRBV3-2	TRBD1	CASSQGRGNGGYTF	TGTGCCAGCAGCCAAGGCAGGGGGAATGGCGGCTACACCTTC
.	TRBJ1-1	TRBV7-9	.	CASSLDMVNTEAFF	TGTGCCAGCAGCTTAGACATGGTGAACACTGAAGCTTTCTTT
.	TRBJ1-3	TRBV2	TRBD1	CASRQTGGGSGNTIYF	TGTGCCAGCAGACAGACAGGGGGGGGTTCTGGAAACACCATATATTTT
.	TRBJ1-1	TRBV11-1	TRBD1	CASSLAPGQGISYTVEAFF	TGTGCCAGCAGCTTAGCGCCGGGACAGGGCATAAGCTACACAGTAGAAGCTTTCTTT
.	TRBJ2-7	TRBV7-9	TRBD1	CASSPGARGIGYEQYF	TGTGCCAGCAGCCCCGGGGCCAGGGGGATTGGCTACGAGCAGTACTTC
few	TRBJ1-6	TRBV5-6	TRBD1	CASSLGTGSVNSPLHF	TGTGCCAGCAGCCTCGGGACAGGGAGTGTAAATTCACCCCTCCACTTT
few	TRBJ1-5	TRBV15	.	CATSRTGDQPQHF	TGTGCCACCAGCCGAACTGGAGACCAGCCCCAGCATTTT
.	TRBJ1-6	TRBV5-1	.	CASSRQTGANSPLHF	TGCGCCAGCAGCCGACAGACAGGAGCCAATTCACCCCTCCACTTT
.	TRBJ1-1	TRBV4-3	TRBD1	CASSRTTGVPEAFF	TGCGCCAGCAGCCGTACGACAGGGGTACCTGAAGCTTTCTTT
.	TRBJ1-5	TRBV6-6	.	CASSSTGTNQPQHF	TGTGCCAGCAGCTCCACAGGTACCAATCAGCCCCAGCATTTT
few	TRBJ1-5	TRBV2	.	CASQKTEGMPQHF	TGTGCCAGCCAGAAGACAGAAGGGATGCCCCAGCATTTT
.	TRBJ1-2	TRBV6-5	.	CASSPETAVNYGYTF	TGTGCCAGCAGCCCGGAGACGGCGGTCAACTATGGCTACACCTTC
once	TRBJ1-4	TRBV7-2	TRBD1	CASSPTGVGEKLFF	TGTGCCAGCAGCCCTACAGGGGTAGGTGAAAAACTGTTTTTT
.	TRBJ2-3	TRBV27	TRBD1	CASSSSYRTGRDTQYF	TGTGCCAGCAGTTCTTCCTATCGGACAGGGAGGGATACGCAGTATTTT
.	TRBJ2-1	TRBV21-1	.	CASSKGRLAQVDYNEQFF	TGTGCCAGCAGCAAAGGTCGCCTAGCCCAGGTTGACTACAATGAGCAGTTCTTC
.	TRBJ1-3	TRBV21-1	.	CASSKRESGNTIYF	TGTGCCAGCAGCAAACGCGAATCTGGAAACACCATATATTTT
few	TRBJ1-2	TRBV28	.	CASSRAERQGWGYTF	TGTGCCAGCAGTAGGGCGGAGAGGCAGGGTTGGGGCTACACCTTC
.	TRBJ1-4	TRBV5-1	TRBD1	CASSPIQGGNEKLFF	TGCGCCAGCAGCCCAATACAGGGGGGCAATGAAAAACTGTTTTTT
.	TRBJ2-2	TRBV6-5	.	CASNPTGIGELFF	TGTGCCAGCAATCCCACAGGAATCGGGGAGCTGTTTTTT
.	TRBJ1-1	TRBV11-3	.	CASSGGDVSKPTEAFF	TGTGCCAGCAGCGGCGGGGACGTGTCCAAGCCCACTGAAGCTTTCTTT
.	TRBJ1-2	TRBV3-1/TRBV3-2	TRBD1	CASSQDLVGQGIYGYTF	TGTGCCAGCAGCCAAGATCTCGTGGGACAGGGAATTTATGGCTACACCTTC
.	TRBJ2-5	TRBV7-8	TRBD1	CASSPAIRPEQGAETQYF	TGTGCCAGCAGCCCCGCCATCCGCCCTGAACAGGGGGCAGAGACCCAGTACTTC
.	TRBJ2-2	TRBV9	.	CASSASGAGELFF	TGTGCCAGCAGCGCCTCAGGGGCCGGGGAGCTGTTTTTT
.	TRBJ1-5	TRBV28	TRBD1	CASSFPTGVNQPQHF	TGTGCCAGCAGTTTCCCGACAGGGGTCAATCAGCCCCAGCATTTT
.	TRBJ1-5	TRBV9	TRBD1	CASSEGGQLSNQPQHF	TGTGCCAGCAGCGAGGGGGGACAGCTTAGCAATCAGCCCCAGCATTTT
.	TRBJ2-3	TRBV4-1	TRBD2	CASSQDGREDTQYF	TGCGCCAGCAGCCAAGATGGGAGGGAGGATACGCAGTATTTT
.	TRBJ1-1	TRBV10-1	TRBD1	CASSESVQGTEAFF	TGCGCCAGCAGTGAGTCGGTACAGGGGACTGAAGCTTTCTTT
.	TRBJ1-6	TRBV4-2	.	CASSQSLTSFNSPLHF	TGTGCCAGCAGCCAAAGCCTAACGAGCTTTAATTCACCCCTCCACTTT
.	TRBJ2-5	TRBV18	.	CASSPAPETQYF	TGTGCCAGCTCACCAGCGCCGGAGACCCAGTACTTC
.	TRBJ1-6	TRBV4-2	TRBD1	CASSQDPQGANNSPLHF	TGTGCCAGCAGCCAAGATCCGCAGGGGGCGAATAATTCACCCCTCCACTTT
few	TRBJ1-2	TRBV7-8	.	CASSPRTDYGYTF	TGTGCCAGCAGCCCCCGGACAGACTATGGCTACACCTTC
.	TRBJ1-2	TRBV6-5	TRBD1	CASSLGQGEDNTF	TGTGCCAGCAGCCTGGGACAGGGTGAGGATAACACCTTC
.	TRBJ1-2	TRBV6-5	.	CASRVRSPGGYTF	TGTGCCAGCAGGGTTCGGTCCCCGGGAGGCTACACCTTC
.	TRBJ1-1	TRBV6-2/TRBV6-3	TRBD1	CASSRGIYAEAFF	TGTGCCAGCAGCAGGGGGATCTACGCTGAAGCTTTCTTT
.	TRBJ1-2	TRBV6-6	.	CASSYPAGTTYGYTF	TGTGCCAGCAGTTACCCAGCCGGGACTACCTATGGCTACACCTTC
.	TRBJ2-3	TRBV4-2	.	CASSQDPAGAGDTQYF	TGTGCCAGCAGCCAAGATCCCGCGGGGGCAGGGGATACGCAGTATTTT
.	TRBJ2-7	TRBV11-2	.	CASNPQGPHEQYF	TGTGCCAGCAACCCACAGGGTCCCCACGAGCAGTACTTC
.	TRBJ2-5	TRBV13	.	CASSPPVDQETQYF	TGTGCCAGCAGCCCCCCCGTTGACCAAGAGACCCAGTACTTC
.	TRBJ1-6	TRBV5-5	.	CASKLNYNSPLHF	TGTGCCAGCAAGCTTAACTATAATTCACCCCTCCACTTT